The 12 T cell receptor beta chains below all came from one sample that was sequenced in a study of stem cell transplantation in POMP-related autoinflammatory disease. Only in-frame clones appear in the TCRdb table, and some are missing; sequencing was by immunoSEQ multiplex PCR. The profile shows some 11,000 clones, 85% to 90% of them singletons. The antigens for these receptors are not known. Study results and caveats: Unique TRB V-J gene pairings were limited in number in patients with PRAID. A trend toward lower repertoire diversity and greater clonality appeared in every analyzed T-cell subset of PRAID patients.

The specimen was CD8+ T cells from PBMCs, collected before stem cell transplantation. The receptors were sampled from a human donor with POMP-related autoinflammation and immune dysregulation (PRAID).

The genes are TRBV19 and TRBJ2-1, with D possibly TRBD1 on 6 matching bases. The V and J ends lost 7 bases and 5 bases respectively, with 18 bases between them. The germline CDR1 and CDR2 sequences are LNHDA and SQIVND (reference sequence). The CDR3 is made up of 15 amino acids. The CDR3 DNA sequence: TGTGCCAGTAAAGAGTACAGGGCTACAAACAATGAGCAGTTCTTC. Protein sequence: CASKEYRATNNEQFF. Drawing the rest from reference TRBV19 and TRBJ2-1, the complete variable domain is DGGITQSPKYLFRKEGQNVTLSCEQNLNHDAMYWYRQDPGQGLRLIYYSQIVNDFQKGDIAEGYSVSREKKESFPLTVTSAQKNPTAFYLCASKEYRATNNEQFFGPGTRLTVL.

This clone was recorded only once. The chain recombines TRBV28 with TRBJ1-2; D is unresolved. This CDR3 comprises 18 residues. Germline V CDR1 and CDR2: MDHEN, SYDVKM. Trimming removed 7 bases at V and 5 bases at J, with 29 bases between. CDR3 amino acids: CASTPHGGQITERYGYTF. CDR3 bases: TGTGCCAGCACCCCCCATGGCGGGCAAATAACTGAACGTTATGGCTACACCTTC.

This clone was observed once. This CDR3 is CASSVDPLAHQDEQFF. The DNA of the CDR3 is TGTGCCAGCAGCGTAGATCCCTTGGCCCATCAGGATGAGCAGTTCTTC. The genes are TRBV9 and TRBJ2-1; no firm D call. Deletions cut 0 bases from V and 8 bases from J, with 18 bases between. This CDR3 contains 16 residues. Germline assignment: CDR1 SGDLS and CDR2 YYNGEE.

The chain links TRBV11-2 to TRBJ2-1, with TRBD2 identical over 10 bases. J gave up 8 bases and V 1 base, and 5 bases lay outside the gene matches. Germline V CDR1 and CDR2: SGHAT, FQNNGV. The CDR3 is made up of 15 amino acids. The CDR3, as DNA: TGTGCCAGCAGCTTAGGAGGTCTAGCGGGAGATGAGCAGTTCTTC. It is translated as CASSLGGLAGDEQFF.

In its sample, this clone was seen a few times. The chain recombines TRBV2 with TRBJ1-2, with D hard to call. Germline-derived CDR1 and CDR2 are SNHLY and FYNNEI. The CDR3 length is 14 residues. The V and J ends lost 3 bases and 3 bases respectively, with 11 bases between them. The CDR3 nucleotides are TGTGCCAGCAGTGATACCGACGGAGACTATGGCTACACCTTC. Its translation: CASSDTDGDYGYTF.

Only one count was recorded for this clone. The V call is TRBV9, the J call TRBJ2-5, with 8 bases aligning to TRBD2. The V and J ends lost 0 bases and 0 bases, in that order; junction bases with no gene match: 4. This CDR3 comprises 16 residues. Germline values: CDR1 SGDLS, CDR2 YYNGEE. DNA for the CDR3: TGTGCCAGCAGCGTAGATGGCGGGGGGAACCAAGAGACCCAGTACTTC. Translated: CASSVDGGGNQETQYF. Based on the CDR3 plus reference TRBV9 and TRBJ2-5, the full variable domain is DSGVTQTPKHLITATGQRVTLRCSPRSGDLSVYWYQQSLDQGLQFLIQYYNGEERAKGNILERFSAQQFPDLHSELNLSSLELGDSALYFCASSVDGGGNQETQYFGPGTRLLVL.

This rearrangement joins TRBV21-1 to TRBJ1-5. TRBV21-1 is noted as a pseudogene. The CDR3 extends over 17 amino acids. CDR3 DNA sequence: TGTGCCAGCAGCATTCCTGGGGACTGGCACCGCAATCAGCCCCAGCATTTT. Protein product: CASSIPGDWHRNQPQHF.

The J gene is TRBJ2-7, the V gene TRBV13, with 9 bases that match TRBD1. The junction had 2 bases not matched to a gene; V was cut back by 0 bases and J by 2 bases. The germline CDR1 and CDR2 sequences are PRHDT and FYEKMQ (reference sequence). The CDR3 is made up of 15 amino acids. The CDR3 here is CASSLGTGGAYEQYF. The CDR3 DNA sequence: TGTGCCAGCAGCTTAGGAACAGGGGGCGCCTACGAGCAGTACTTC.

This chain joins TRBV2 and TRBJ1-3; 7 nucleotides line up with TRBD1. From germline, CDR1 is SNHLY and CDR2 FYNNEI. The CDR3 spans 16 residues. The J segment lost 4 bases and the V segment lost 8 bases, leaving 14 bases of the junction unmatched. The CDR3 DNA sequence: TGTGCCAGCTTACCGAGGGGGGGACAGTCAGGAAACACCATATATTTT. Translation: CASLPRGGQSGNTIYF. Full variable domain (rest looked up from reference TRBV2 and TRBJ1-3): EPEVTQTPSHQVTQMGQEVILRCVPISNHLYFYWYRQILGQKVEFLVSFYNNEISEKSEIFDDQFSVERPDGSNFTLKIRSTKLEDSAMYFCASLPRGGQSGNTIYFGEGSWLTVV.

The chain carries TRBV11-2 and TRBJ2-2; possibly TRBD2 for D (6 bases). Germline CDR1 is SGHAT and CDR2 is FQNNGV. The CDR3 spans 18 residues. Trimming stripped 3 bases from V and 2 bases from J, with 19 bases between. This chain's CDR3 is CASSLSPWGSGNTGELFF. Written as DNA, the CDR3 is TGTGCCAGCAGCTTGTCCCCTTGGGGTAGCGGAAACACCGGGGAGCTGTTTTTT.

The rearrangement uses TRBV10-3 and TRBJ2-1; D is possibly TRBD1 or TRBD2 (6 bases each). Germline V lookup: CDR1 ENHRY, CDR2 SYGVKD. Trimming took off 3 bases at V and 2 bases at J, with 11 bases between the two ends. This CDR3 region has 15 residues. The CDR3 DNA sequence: TGTGCCATCAGTGATGCCGGGGGCGCCTACAATGAGCAGTTCTTC. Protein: CAISDAGGAYNEQFF.

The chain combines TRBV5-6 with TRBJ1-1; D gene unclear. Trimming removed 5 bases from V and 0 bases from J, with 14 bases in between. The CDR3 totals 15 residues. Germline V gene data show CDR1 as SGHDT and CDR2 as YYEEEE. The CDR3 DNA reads TGTGCCAGCAGTATCTACACCGGGATGAACACTGAAGCTTTCTTT. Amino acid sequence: CASSIYTGMNTEAFF.